This T cell receptor beta chain is from a study of cytomegalovirus exposure and HLA in healthy donors. The CDR3 has 16 residues. Per germline, CDR1 SGHVS and CDR2 FNYEAQ. Trimming removed 5 bases at V and 2 bases at J, with 19 bases between. PCR used 60 Vbeta primers and 13 Jbeta primers. The data were produced by immunoSEQ multiplex PCR, yet TCRdb's version contains in-frame clones alone and is incomplete. The sample includes around 100,000 clones, under 80% of them seen just once. The sample taken for sequencing was PBMCs. V usage is TRBV7-6 and J usage is TRBJ2-7; the D gene is possibly TRBD2 (7 bases). The clonotype originates from a woman aged 50 to 60 in good health and CMV-seropositive. In nucleotides, the CDR3 is TGTGCCAGCAGCGTCACATCTAGGGGGGGGGCCTACGAGCAGTACTTC. Its translation: CASSVTSRGGAYEQYF.